The rows below give T cell receptor beta chains drawn from one sample of a study of T cells expressing NK-cell markers. TCRdb derives one entry per CDR3 protein from the 5' RACE reads, leaving out DNA. Its table lists fewer than 200,000 distinct CDR3 sequences. The sample taken for sequencing was blood T cells: a sorted CD56 or NKG2C T cell subset, CD4+ or CD8+ T cells, or bulk PBMC T cells (not recorded which). All receptors derive from a woman between 18 and 69 years old in good health. Each CDR3 is given with its conserved first and last residue. The order of the fields is J gene, V gene, CDR3 length, CDR3 protein.

>TRBJ2-3|TRBV27|15
CASRGGRSGADTQYF
>TRBJ2-3|TRBV7-8|17
CASSLPPSGSVTDTQYF
>TRBJ2-5|TRBV28|14
CASSVRQVKGTQYF
>TRBJ2-1|TRBV28|15
CASASQSHDRDEQFF
>TRBJ1-1|TRBV18|15
CASSPPSTGDTEAFF
>TRBJ2-1|TRBV7-7|16
CASSPGGLAGGNEQFF
>TRBJ1-1|TRBV7-9|17
CASSPGQGRGVNTEAFF
>TRBJ2-1|TRBV5-6|17
CASSKGLADYSYNEQFF
>TRBJ1-1|TRBV20-1|14
CSARYFDRNTEAFF
>TRBJ2-5|TRBV28|13
CASSLYQEETQYF
>TRBJ2-1|TRBV27|13
CASSRDVNNEQFF
>TRBJ2-7|TRBV9|15
CASSAQVGQTYEQYF
>TRBJ1-2|TRBV7-2|14
CASSLNGGNGRYTF
>TRBJ2-1|TRBV7-8|13
CAGSAGTYNEQFF
>TRBJ1-5|TRBV28|16
CASSLPDSYSNQPQHF
>TRBJ2-5|TRBV10-3|13
CAISGQGGETQYF
>TRBJ2-5|TRBV9|14
CASSVGTSAETQYF
>TRBJ2-5|TRBV9|15
CASSVSPLPQETQYF
>TRBJ1-1|TRBV5-6|15
CASSTRTTGRTEAFF
>TRBJ2-7|TRBV27|13
CASSSSWTSEQYF
>TRBJ1-1|TRBV20-1|13
CSARDPHRVEAFF
>TRBJ2-1|TRBV12-3/TRBV12-4|14
CASSLVASYDEQFF